Following are 23 T cell receptor beta chains from one sample sequenced in a study of shared clonotypes between healthy human individuals. Assay used: immunoSEQ multiplex PCR; TCRdb lists only in-frame clones, some missing. The repertoire includes about 2.3 million clones, under 95% of them detected once, and around 0.38% sits in the top ten. Sequencing was performed on naive CD4+ T cells from PBMCs. Described subset: CD45RA+ positively selected. Receptors originate from a young man in good health. Some clones in this sample may be carry-over from other donors' samples.

The rearrangement joins TRBV7-9 to TRBJ1-2; D might be TRBD1 (5 bases). Trimming took 3 bases from V and 2 from J, leaving 7 bases between them. CDR3 length: 13 residues. Germline CDR1 is SEHNR and CDR2 is FQNEAQ (reference sequence). This chain's CDR3 is CASSLRQNYGYTF. DNA for the CDR3: TGTGCCAGCAGCTTGCGACAGAACTATGGCTACACCTTC.

This rearrangement joins TRBV27 to TRBJ2-1; no reliable D call. The ends were cut back, 4 bases at V and 3 bases at J, with 13 bases in the middle. CDR3 length: 15 residues. Germline CDR1 reads MNHEY; CDR2 reads SMNVEV (reference sequence). The CDR3 DNA sequence: TGTGCCAGCAGTTCCCTTATCTGGAACTACAATGAGCAGTTCTTC. Translated: CASSSLIWNYNEQFF.

The chain has TRBV7-8 and TRBJ1-5; D might be TRBD1 (5 bases). The CDR3 contains 12 residues. Germline V lookup: CDR1 SGHVS, CDR2 FQNEAQ. Between the trimmed V and J ends, which lost 0 bases and 10 bases, there was a span of 7 bases. The CDR3 bases are TGTGCCAGCAGCTTAGCGGGGGGACCCCAGCATTTT. This gives the protein CASSLAGGPQHF. Complete variable domain (other parts from reference TRBV7-8 and TRBJ1-5): GAGVSQSPRYKVAKRGQDVALRCDPISGHVSLFWYQQALGQGPEFLTYFQNEAQLDKSGLPSDRFFAERPEGSVSTLKIQRTQQEDSAVYLCASSLAGGPQHFGDGTRLSIL.

The genes are TRBV7-2 and TRBJ1-2, with D unclear. The germline CDR1 and CDR2 sequences are SGHTA and FQGNSA. The CDR3 consists of 12 residues. Trimming took off 2 bases at V and 4 bases at J, with 5 bases between the two ends. The CDR3, as DNA: TGTGCCAGCAGCTTATATCGCTATGGCTACACCTTC. This encodes CASSLYRYGYTF.

The V gene is TRBV4-1, the J gene TRBJ2-3; possibly TRBD2 for D (5 bases). Germline V CDR1 and CDR2: MGHRA, YSYEKL. V dropped 3 bases and J dropped 5 bases, with 21 bases sitting between them. This CDR3 has 17 amino acids. This CDR3 is CASSQPRAGPRVDTQYF. As DNA, the CDR3 is TGCGCCAGCAGCCAGCCCCGGGCGGGCCCTAGGGTAGATACGCAGTATTTT.

J is TRBJ2-3 and V is TRBV5-1, with 7 bases fitting TRBD1. The germline V gene has CDR1 SGHRS and CDR2 YFSETQ. The CDR3 sequence is 14 residues long. Losses at the gene ends were 4 bases for V and 4 bases for J; bases not matched to a gene: 6. The CDR3 protein is CASSLGQIADTQYF. In DNA form, the CDR3 reads TGCGCCAGCAGCCTGGGACAGATTGCAGATACGCAGTATTTT.

This rearrangement joins TRBV7-2 to TRBJ2-5; D ambiguous. V was clipped by 6 bases and J by 1 base, with 9 bases between them. The CDR3 covers 13 residues. Germline CDR1 is SGHTA and CDR2 is FQGNSA. The CDR3 region has the DNA TGTGCCAGCAGGTTGACGGGCCAAGAGACCCAGTACTTC. Translation gives CASRLTGQETQYF.

The J gene is TRBJ2-5, the V gene TRBV2; 10 bases agree with TRBD2. The CDR3 covers 14 residues. Germline CDR1 SNHLY, CDR2 FYNNEI. J gave up 5 bases and V 7 bases, and 7 bases lay outside the gene matches. As DNA, the CDR3 is TGTGCCAGCAAAAGGTTAGCGGGAGGCGAGACCCAGTACTTC. It encodes CASKRLAGGETQYF.

J is TRBJ2-7 and V is TRBV25-1; TRBD2 might be the D (6 bases). Trimming stripped 0 bases from V and 7 bases from J, with 16 bases between. The CDR3 length is 15 residues. The germline V gene encodes CDR1 MGHDK and CDR2 SYGVNS. CDR3: CASSEYGGPFGEQYF. DNA of the CDR3: TGTGCCAGCAGTGAATATGGAGGGCCCTTCGGGGAGCAGTACTTC.

The chain is built from TRBV14 and TRBJ1-2; 7 nucleotides agree with TRBD1. The CDR3 sequence is 15 residues long. J lost 4 bases, V lost 5 bases, and 10 bases had no gene match. Germline lookup yields CDR1 SGHDN and CDR2 FVKESK. This CDR3 reads CASSVGTALTYGYTF. The CDR3 DNA reads as TGTGCCAGCAGCGTCGGGACAGCACTAACCTATGGCTACACCTTC. Combining the CDR3 with reference TRBV14 and TRBJ1-2 gives the whole variable domain EAGVTQFPSHSVIEKGQTVTLRCDPISGHDNLYWYRRVMGKEIKFLLHFVKESKQDESGMPNNRFLAERTGGTYSTLKVQPAELEDSGVYFCASSVGTALTYGYTFGSGTRLTVV.

The chain joins TRBV9 to TRBJ2-1; no reliable D call. This CDR3 has 13 residues. Trimming shortened V by 4 bases and J by 1 base, and 6 bases separated the two germline ends. Germline lookup yields CDR1 SGDLS and CDR2 YYNGEE. As DNA, the CDR3 is TGTGCCAGCAGCCTCAAGTCCTACAATGAGCAGTTCTTC. Protein: CASSLKSYNEQFF. The variable domain in full, completed from reference TRBV9 and TRBJ2-1, reads DSGVTQTPKHLITATGQRVTLRCSPRSGDLSVYWYQQSLDQGLQFLIQYYNGEERAKGNILERFSAQQFPDLHSELNLSSLELGDSALYFCASSLKSYNEQFFGPGTRLTVL.

The chain uses TRBV6-4 and TRBJ2-1; D remains ambiguous. CDR1 and CDR2 from the germline V gene are MRHNA and SNTAGT. V was clipped by 4 bases and J by 7 bases, with 11 bases between them. The CDR3 is made up of 13 amino acids. As DNA, the CDR3 is TGTGCCAGCAGTGGGGTTTGGGGTAATGAGCAGTTCTTC. It encodes CASSGVWGNEQFF.

V and J are TRBV7-3 and TRBJ2-1, with 9 bases fitting TRBD2. Per germline, CDR1 SGHTA and CDR2 FQGTGA. The CDR3 loop spans 15 amino acids. The J segment lost 8 bases and the V segment lost 3 bases, leaving 8 bases of the junction unmatched. The CDR3 here is CASSFILAGFDEQFF. CDR3 nucleotide sequence: TGTGCCAGCAGCTTTATACTAGCGGGTTTCGATGAGCAGTTCTTC.

The sample holds one count of this clone. This sequence joins TRBV5-1 and TRBJ2-3, with D possibly TRBD2 on 5 matching bases. This CDR3 is 16 amino acids long. V gave up 4 bases and J gave up 0 bases, with 15 bases separating them. Germline CDR1 is SGHRS and CDR2 is YFSETQ. DNA of the CDR3: TGCGCCAGCAGCCCTTTTGGCGGGTCTAGCACAGATACGCAGTATTTT. Translation: CASSPFGGSSTDTQYF.

The chain uses TRBV4-1 and TRBJ1-1; D is uncertain. The CDR3 has 17 residues. V gave up 1 base and J gave up 6 bases, with 21 bases separating them. From germline, CDR1 is MGHRA and CDR2 YSYEKL. CDR3 sequence reads: CASSQALWRAARPEAFF. The CDR3 DNA reads as TGCGCCAGCAGCCAAGCCCTCTGGCGTGCCGCCCGCCCTGAAGCTTTCTTT.

The rearrangement joins TRBV10-1 to TRBJ2-1; maybe TRBD1 (6 bases). The CDR3 spans 12 residues. Germline loops: CDR1 WNHNN, CDR2 SYGVQD (reference sequence). V was cut by 5 bases and J by 8 bases, with 10 bases left in between. CDR3 in amino acids: CASSYGGDEQFF. DNA for the CDR3: TGCGCCAGCAGTTATGGGGGCGATGAGCAGTTCTTC.

The sample holds one count of this clone. The chain is built from TRBV5-1 and TRBJ2-7; 10 nucleotides line up with TRBD1. This CDR3 has 17 residues. Germline CDR1 reads SGHRS; CDR2 reads YFSETQ. The J segment lost 6 bases and the V segment lost 0 bases, leaving 12 bases of the junction unmatched. CDR3 residues: CASSLAPRGTGVGEQYF. CDR3 in DNA: TGCGCCAGCAGCTTGGCCCCAAGGGGGACAGGGGTGGGCGAGCAGTACTTC. The entire variable domain, with the rest obtained from reference TRBV5-1 and TRBJ2-7, is as follows: KAGVTQTPRYLIKTRGQQVTLSCSPISGHRSVSWYQQTPGQGLQFLFEYFSETQRNKGNFPGRFSGRQFSNSRSEMNVSTLELGDSALYLCASSLAPRGTGVGEQYFGPGTRLTVT.

The chain uses TRBV6-1 and TRBJ1-1; D may be TRBD1 (5 bases). Germline CDR1 and CDR2: MNHNS and SASEGT. The V end was cut by 5 bases, the J end by 7 bases, with 14 bases between. CDR3 length equals 13 residues. CDR3 residues: CASSTYRFREAFF. In nucleotides, the CDR3 is TGTGCCAGCAGTACTTACAGGTTTCGTGAAGCTTTCTTT.

This chain uses TRBV27 with TRBJ2-3; D may be TRBD2 (6 bases). The V end lost 5 bases, the J end lost 0 bases, and 9 bases lay between the germline ends. Germline values: CDR1 MNHEY, CDR2 SMNVEV (reference sequence). The length of the CDR3 is 14 residues. In DNA, the CDR3 is TGTGCCAGCAGTATCGGGACTAGCACAGATACGCAGTATTTT. Residues: CASSIGTSTDTQYF.

The chain is built from TRBV7-9 and TRBJ2-5; 7 bases are shared with TRBD2. Unmatched junction bases numbered 10, after V lost 7 bases and J lost 2 bases. The CDR3 is 15 residues long. CDR1 is SEHNR, CDR2 FQNEAQ, per germline (reference sequence). Here the CDR3 reads CASTGSGSGQETQYF. Here the CDR3 DNA reads TGTGCCAGCACCGGGTCAGGTAGCGGGCAAGAGACCCAGTACTTC.

The rearrangement uses TRBV5-1 and TRBJ2-5; 9 nucleotides align to TRBD2. V lost 5 bases and J lost 5; bases outside the gene matches: 13. CDR1 is SGHRS and CDR2 is YFSETQ in the germline V gene. The CDR3 runs 16 residues. The CDR3 reads CASRGGAGGPAETQYF. CDR3 nucleotides: TGCGCCAGCAGGGGCGGCGCGGGAGGGCCGGCGGAGACCCAGTACTTC.

This chain uses TRBV28 with TRBJ1-3; D not certain. The CDR3 is 15 residues long. From germline, CDR1 is MDHEN and CDR2 SYDVKM. V was shortened by 7 bases and J by 0 bases, with 13 bases between the two germline ends. The CDR3 here is CASILAGSSGNTIYF. The CDR3 nucleotides read TGTGCCAGCATCCTTGCCGGGAGCTCTGGAAACACCATATATTTT.

The chain employs TRBV12-5 and TRBJ2-2; TRBD1 agrees at 8 bases. V lost 6 bases, J lost 6 bases, and 21 bases stayed unmatched. The CDR3 consists of 19 residues. Germline loops: CDR1 LGHNT, CDR2 FRNRAP. For the CDR3, the DNA is TGTGCTAGTGGCCGAGGGATGAGTACCCAGGGGGCGATTTCCGGGGAGCTGTTTTTT. Protein product: CASGRGMSTQGAISGELFF.